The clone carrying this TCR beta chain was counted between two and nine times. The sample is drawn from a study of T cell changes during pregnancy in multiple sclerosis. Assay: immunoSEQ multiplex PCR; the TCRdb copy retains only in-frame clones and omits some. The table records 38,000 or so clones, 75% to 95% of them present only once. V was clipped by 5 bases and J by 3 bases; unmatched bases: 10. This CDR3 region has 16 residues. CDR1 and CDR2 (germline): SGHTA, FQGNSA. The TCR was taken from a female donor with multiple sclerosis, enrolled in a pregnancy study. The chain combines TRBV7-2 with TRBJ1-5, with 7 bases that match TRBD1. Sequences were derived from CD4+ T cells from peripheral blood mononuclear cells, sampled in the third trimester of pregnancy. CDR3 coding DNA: TGTGCCAGCAGCACCCAGACAGGGTTGGACAATCAGCCCCAGCATTTT. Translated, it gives CASSTQTGLDNQPQHF.